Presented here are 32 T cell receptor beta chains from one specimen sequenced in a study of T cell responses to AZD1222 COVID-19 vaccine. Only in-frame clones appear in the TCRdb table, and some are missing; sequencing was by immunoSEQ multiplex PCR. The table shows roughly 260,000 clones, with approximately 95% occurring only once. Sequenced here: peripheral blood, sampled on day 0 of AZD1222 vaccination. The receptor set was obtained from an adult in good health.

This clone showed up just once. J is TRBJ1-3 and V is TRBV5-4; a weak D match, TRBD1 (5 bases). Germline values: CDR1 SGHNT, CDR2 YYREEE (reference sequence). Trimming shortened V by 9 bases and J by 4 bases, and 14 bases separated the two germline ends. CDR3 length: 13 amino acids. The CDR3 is CANSMGPGNTIYF. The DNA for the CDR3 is TGTGCCAACTCGATGGGACCGGGAAACACCATATATTTT.

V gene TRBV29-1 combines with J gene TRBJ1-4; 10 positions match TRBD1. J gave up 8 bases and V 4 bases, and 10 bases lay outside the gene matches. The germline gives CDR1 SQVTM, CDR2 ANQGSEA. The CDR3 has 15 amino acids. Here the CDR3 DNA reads TGCAGCGTTGCAAGTCGGGACAGGGGAAGAGAAAAACTGTTTTTT. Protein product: CSVASRDRGREKLFF.

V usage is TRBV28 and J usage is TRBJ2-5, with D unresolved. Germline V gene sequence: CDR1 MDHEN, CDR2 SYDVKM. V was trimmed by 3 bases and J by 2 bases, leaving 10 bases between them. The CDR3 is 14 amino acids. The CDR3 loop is CASSFLTSQETQYF. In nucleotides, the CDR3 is TGTGCCAGCAGTTTTTTGACTTCTCAAGAGACCCAGTACTTC.

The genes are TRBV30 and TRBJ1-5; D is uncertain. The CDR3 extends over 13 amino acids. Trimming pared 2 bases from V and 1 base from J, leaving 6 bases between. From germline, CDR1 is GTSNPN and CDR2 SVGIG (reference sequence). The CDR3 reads CAWSLRSNQPQHF. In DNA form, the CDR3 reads TGTGCCTGGAGTTTGCGAAGCAATCAGCCCCAGCATTTT.

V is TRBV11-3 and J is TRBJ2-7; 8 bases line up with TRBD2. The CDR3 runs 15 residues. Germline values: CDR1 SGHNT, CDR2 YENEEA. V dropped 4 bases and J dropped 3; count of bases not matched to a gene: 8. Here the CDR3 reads CASSSPGGGFYEQYF. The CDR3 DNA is TGTGCCAGCAGCTCTCCGGGGGGGGGCTTCTACGAGCAGTACTTC.

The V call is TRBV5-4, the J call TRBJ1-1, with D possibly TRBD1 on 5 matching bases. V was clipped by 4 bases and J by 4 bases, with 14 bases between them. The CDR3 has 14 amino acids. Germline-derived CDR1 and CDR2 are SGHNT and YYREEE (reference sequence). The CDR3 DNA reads TGTGCCAGCAGCCCTAGGGAGGGGACCACTGAAGCTTTCTTT. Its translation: CASSPREGTTEAFF. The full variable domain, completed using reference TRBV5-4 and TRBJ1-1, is ETGVTQSPTHLIKTRGQQVTLRCSSQSGHNTVSWYQQALGQGPQFIFQYYREEENGRGNFPPRFSGLQFPNYSSELNVNALELDDSALYLCASSPREGTTEAFFGQGTRLTVV.

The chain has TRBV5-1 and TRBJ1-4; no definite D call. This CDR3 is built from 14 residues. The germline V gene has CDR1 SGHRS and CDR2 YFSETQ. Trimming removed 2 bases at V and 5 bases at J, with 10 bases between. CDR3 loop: CASSFGHGNEKLFF. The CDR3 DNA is TGCGCCAGCAGCTTTGGTCACGGGAATGAAAAACTGTTTTTT.

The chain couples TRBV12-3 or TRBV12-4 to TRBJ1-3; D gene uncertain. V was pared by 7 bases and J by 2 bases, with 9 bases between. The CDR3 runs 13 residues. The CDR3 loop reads CASTPRAGNTIYF. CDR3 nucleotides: TGTGCCAGCACCCCCCGGGCTGGAAACACCATATATTTT.

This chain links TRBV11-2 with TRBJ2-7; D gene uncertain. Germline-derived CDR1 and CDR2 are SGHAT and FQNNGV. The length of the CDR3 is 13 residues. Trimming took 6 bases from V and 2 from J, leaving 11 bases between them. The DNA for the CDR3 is TGTGCCAGCAGTTTCTGGGCCGCCTACGAGCAGTACTTC. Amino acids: CASSFWAAYEQYF. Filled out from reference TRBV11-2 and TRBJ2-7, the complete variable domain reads EAGVAQSPRYKIIEKRQSVAFWCNPISGHATLYWYQQILGQGPKLLIQFQNNGVVDDSQLPKDRFSAERLKGVDSTLKIQPAKLEDSAVYLCASSFWAAYEQYFGPGTRLTVT.

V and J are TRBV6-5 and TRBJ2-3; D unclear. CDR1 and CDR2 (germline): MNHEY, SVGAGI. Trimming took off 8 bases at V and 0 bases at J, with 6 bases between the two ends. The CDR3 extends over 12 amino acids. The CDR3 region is CASGGSTDTQYF. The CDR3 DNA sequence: TGTGCCAGCGGCGGAAGCACAGATACGCAGTATTTT.

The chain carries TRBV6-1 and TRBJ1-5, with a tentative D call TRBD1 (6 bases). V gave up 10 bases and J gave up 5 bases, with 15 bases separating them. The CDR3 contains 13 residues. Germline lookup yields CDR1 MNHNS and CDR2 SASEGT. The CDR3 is CAIQGNRDQPQHF. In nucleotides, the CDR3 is TGTGCCATCCAGGGGAATCGGGATCAGCCCCAGCATTTT.

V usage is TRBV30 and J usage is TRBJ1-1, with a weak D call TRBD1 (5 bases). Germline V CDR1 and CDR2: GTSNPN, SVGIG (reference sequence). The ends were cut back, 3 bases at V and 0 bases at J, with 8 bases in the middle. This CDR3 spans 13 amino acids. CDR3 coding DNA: TGTGCCTGGAGCCGACAGATGAACACTGAAGCTTTCTTT. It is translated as CAWSRQMNTEAFF.

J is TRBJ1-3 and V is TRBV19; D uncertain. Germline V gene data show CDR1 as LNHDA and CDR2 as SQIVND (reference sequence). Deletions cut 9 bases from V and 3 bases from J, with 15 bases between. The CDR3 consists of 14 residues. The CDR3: CASKREGYGNTIYF. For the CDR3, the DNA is TGTGCCAGCAAGAGAGAGGGCTATGGAAACACCATATATTTT.

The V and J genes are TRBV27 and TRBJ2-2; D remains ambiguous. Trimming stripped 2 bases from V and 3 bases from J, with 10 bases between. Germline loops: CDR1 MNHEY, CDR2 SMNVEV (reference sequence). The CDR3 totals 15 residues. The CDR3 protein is CASSLEGTHTGELFF. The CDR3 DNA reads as TGTGCCAGCAGTTTAGAAGGCACCCACACCGGGGAGCTGTTTTTT.

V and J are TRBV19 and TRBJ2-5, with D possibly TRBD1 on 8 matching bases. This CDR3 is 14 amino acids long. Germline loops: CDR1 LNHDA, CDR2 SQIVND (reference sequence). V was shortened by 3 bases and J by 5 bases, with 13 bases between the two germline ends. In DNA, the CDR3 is TGTGCCAGTAGTATCACAGGGGGGGAGGAGACCCAGTACTTC. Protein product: CASSITGGEETQYF. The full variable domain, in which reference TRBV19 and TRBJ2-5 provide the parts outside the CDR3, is DGGITQSPKYLFRKEGQNVTLSCEQNLNHDAMYWYRQDPGQGLRLIYYSQIVNDFQKGDIAEGYSVSREKKESFPLTVTSAQKNPTAFYLCASSITGGEETQYFGPGTRLLVL.

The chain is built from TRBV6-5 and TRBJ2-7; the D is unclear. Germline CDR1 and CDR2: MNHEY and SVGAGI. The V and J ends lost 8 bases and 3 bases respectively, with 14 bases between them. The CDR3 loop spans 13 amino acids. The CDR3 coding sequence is TGTGCCAGCGGGTCAGCCTCGGGCTACGAGCAGTACTTC. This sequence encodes CASGSASGYEQYF.

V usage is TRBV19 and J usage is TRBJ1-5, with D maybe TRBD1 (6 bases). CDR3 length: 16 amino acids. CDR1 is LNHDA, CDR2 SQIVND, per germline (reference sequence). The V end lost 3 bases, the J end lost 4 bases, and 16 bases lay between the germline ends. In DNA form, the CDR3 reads TGTGCCAGTAGTATGAATCATCAGGGGAAAAATCAGCCCCAGCATTTT. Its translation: CASSMNHQGKNQPQHF.

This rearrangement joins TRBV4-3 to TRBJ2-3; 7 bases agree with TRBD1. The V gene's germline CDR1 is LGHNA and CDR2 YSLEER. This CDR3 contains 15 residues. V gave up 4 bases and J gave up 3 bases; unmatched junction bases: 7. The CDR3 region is CASSRGDRKTDTQYF. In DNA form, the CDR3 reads TGCGCCAGCAGCCGAGGGGACAGAAAGACAGATACGCAGTATTTT.

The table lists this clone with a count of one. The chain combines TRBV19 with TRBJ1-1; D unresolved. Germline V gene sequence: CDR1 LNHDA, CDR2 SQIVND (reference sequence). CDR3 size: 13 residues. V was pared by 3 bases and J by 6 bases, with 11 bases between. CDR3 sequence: CASSIRPGAEAFF. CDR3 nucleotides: TGTGCCAGTAGTATTAGGCCGGGCGCTGAAGCTTTCTTT. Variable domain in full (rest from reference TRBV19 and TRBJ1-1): DGGITQSPKYLFRKEGQNVTLSCEQNLNHDAMYWYRQDPGQGLRLIYYSQIVNDFQKGDIAEGYSVSREKKESFPLTVTSAQKNPTAFYLCASSIRPGAEAFFGQGTRLTVV.

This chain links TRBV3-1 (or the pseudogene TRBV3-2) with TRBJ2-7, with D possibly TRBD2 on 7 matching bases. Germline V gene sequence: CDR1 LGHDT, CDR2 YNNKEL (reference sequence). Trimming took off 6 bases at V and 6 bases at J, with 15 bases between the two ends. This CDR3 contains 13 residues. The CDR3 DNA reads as TGTGCCAGCAGGAAGAGGGGGGGGCTCGAGCAGTACTTC. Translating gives CASRKRGGLEQYF.

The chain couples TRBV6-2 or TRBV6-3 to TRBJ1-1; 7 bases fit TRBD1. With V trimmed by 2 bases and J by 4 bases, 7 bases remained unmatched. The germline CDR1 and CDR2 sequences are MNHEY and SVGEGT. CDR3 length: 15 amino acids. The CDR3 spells CASSYTTGTGTEAFF. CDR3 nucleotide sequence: TGTGCCAGCAGTTACACGACAGGGACTGGCACTGAAGCTTTCTTT.

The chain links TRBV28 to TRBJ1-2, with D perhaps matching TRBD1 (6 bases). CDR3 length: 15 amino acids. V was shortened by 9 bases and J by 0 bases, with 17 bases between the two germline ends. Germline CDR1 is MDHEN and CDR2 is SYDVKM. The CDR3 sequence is CASRTGARANYGYTF. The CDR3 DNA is TGTGCCAGTAGGACGGGGGCCAGAGCTAACTATGGCTACACCTTC.

The DNA of the CDR3 is TGTGCCAGCACCCGGGACGACCGAGGCTACACCTTC. Amino acid sequence: CASTRDDRGYTF. V is TRBV12-3 or TRBV12-4 and J is TRBJ1-2; tentative D call: TRBD1 (5 bases). Deletions cut 7 bases from V and 8 bases from J, with 14 bases between. This CDR3 has 12 amino acids.

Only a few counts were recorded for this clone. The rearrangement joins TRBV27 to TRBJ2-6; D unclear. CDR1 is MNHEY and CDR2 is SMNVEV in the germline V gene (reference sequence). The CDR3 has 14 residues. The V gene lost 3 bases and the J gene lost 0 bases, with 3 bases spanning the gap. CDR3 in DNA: TGTGCCAGCAGTTTCCGCTCTGGGGCCAACGTCCTGACTTTC. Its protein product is CASSFRSGANVLTF. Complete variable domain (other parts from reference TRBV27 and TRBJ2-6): EAQVTQNPRYLITVTGKKLTVTCSQNMNHEYMSWYRQDPGLGLRQIYYSMNVEVTDKGDVPEGYKVSRKEKRNFPLILESPSPNQTSLYFCASSFRSGANVLTFGAGSRLTVL.

This chain's CDR3 is CASSQGGPYEQYF. The CDR3 coding sequence is TGTGCCAGCAGTCAAGGGGGGCCCTACGAGCAGTACTTC. The J gene is TRBJ2-7, the V gene TRBV25-1; the D call may be TRBD1 or TRBD2 (6 bases each). V was pared by 5 bases and J by 2 bases, with 10 bases between. CDR3 length equals 13 residues. The V gene's germline CDR1 is MGHDK and CDR2 SYGVNS.

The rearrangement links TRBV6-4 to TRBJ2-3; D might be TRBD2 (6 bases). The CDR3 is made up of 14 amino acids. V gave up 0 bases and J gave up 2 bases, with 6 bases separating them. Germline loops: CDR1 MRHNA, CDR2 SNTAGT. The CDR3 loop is CASSDSLATDTQYF. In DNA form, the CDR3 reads TGTGCCAGCAGTGACTCACTAGCCACAGATACGCAGTATTTT.

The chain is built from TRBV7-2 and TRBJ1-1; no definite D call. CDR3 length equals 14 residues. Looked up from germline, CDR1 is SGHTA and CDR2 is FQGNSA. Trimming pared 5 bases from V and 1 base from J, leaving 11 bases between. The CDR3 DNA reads TGTGCCAGCAGCCCCCGCCCGTGGAACACTGAAGCTTTCTTT. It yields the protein CASSPRPWNTEAFF.

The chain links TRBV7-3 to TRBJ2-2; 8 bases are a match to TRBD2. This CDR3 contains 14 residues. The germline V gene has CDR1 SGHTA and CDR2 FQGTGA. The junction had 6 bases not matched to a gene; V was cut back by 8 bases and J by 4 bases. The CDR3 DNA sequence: TGTGCCAGCCGGCTAGCGGGCACCACCGGGGAGCTGTTTTTT. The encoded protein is CASRLAGTTGELFF.

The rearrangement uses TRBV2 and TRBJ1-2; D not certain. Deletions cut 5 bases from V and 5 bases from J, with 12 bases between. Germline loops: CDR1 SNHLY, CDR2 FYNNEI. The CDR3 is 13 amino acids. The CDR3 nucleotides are TGTGCCAGCAGTCTCGGGCCGTCATATGGCTACACCTTC. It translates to CASSLGPSYGYTF.

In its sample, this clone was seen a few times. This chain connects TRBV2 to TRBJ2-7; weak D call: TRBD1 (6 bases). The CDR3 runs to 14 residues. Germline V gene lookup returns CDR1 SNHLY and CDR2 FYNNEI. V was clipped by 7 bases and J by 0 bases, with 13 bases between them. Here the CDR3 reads CASMWTAYSYEQYF. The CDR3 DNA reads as TGTGCCAGCATGTGGACAGCCTACTCCTACGAGCAGTACTTC.

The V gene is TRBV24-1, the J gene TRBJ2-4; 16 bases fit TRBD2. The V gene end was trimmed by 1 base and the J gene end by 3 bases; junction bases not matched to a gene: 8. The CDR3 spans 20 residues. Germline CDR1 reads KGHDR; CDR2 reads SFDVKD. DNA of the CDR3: TGTGCCACCAGTGATTTACCGGGACTAGCGGGAGGGAGGAACAAAAACATTCAGTACTTC. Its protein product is CATSDLPGLAGGRNKNIQYF.

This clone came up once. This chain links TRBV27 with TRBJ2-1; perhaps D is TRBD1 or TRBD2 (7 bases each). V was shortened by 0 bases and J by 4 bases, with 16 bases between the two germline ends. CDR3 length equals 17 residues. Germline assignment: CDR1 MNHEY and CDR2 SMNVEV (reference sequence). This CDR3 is CASSLSLGRGLYNEQFF. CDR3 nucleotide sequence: TGTGCCAGCAGTTTATCCCTAGGGAGGGGGCTTTACAATGAGCAGTTCTTC.